This entry lists 22 T cell receptor beta chains sequenced from one sample in a study of blood T cell repertoires in COVID-19. The table came from immunoSEQ multiplex PCR; TCRdb's copy has only in-frame clones and leaves some out. Among some 240,000 clones listed, roughly 80% were seen once. Sample: peripheral blood. All receptors derive from a woman in her sixties or seventies with COVID-19, enrolled during active disease.

This chain connects TRBV7-2 to TRBJ2-7; 9 positions match TRBD2. The V gene's germline CDR1 is SGHTA and CDR2 FQGNSA. V lost 2 bases to trimming and J lost 1 base; unmatched junction nucleotides: 3. The CDR3 is 15 amino acids. CDR3 residues: CASSLSSGVSYEQYF. The CDR3 DNA reads TGTGCCAGCAGCTTATCTAGCGGGGTATCCTACGAGCAGTACTTC. Complete variable domain (other parts from reference TRBV7-2 and TRBJ2-7): GAGVSQSPSNKVTEKGKDVELRCDPISGHTALYWYRQSLGQGLEFLIYFQGNSAPDKSGLPSDRFSAERTGGSVSTLTIQRTQQEDSAVYLCASSLSSGVSYEQYFGPGTRLTVT.

The chain combines TRBV3-1 (or the pseudogene TRBV3-2) with TRBJ1-2; possible D gene TRBD1, 6 bases. Germline values: CDR1 LGHDT, CDR2 YNNKEL (reference sequence). Trimming cost V 8 bases and J 8 bases, with 15 bases left between them. This CDR3 region has 12 residues. The CDR3 reads CASYKQGRGYTF. The CDR3 coding sequence is TGTGCCAGCTATAAGCAGGGGAGAGGCTACACCTTC.

The chain links TRBV5-1 to TRBJ2-3, with 10 bases that match TRBD1. V lost 3 bases, J lost 4 bases, and 8 bases stayed unmatched. Germline V CDR1 and CDR2: SGHRS, YFSETQ. The length of the CDR3 is 16 residues. The CDR3 nucleotides are TGCGCCAGCAGCTCCACGGGGACAGGGGAAGCAGATACGCAGTATTTT. It yields the protein CASSSTGTGEADTQYF.

The sample holds a few counts of this clone. This rearrangement joins TRBV11-2 to TRBJ1-1; the match to TRBD1 covers 7 bases. V lost 3 bases and J lost 0; bases outside the gene matches: 4. CDR3 length equals 15 residues. Looked up from germline, CDR1 is SGHAT and CDR2 is FQNNGV. CDR3 DNA: TGTGCCAGCAGCTTCGGACAGGCGATGAACACTGAAGCTTTCTTT. Residues: CASSFGQAMNTEAFF.

The V and J genes are TRBV6-6 and TRBJ2-1; TRBD2 aligns across 9 bases. The CDR3 covers 14 residues. The trim removed 4 bases at V and 7 bases at J, leaving 5 bases unmatched. Germline V CDR1 and CDR2: MNHNY, SVGAGI (reference sequence). CDR3 region: CASSWGTSLNEQFF. DNA of the CDR3: TGTGCCAGCAGTTGGGGGACTAGCTTAAATGAGCAGTTCTTC.

This clone was observed a few times. This chain connects TRBV6-2 or TRBV6-3 to TRBJ2-3, with D perhaps matching TRBD1 (6 bases). Trimming shortened V by 5 bases and J by 1 base, and 10 bases separated the two germline ends. CDR3 length: 14 residues. Germline loops: CDR1 MNHEY, CDR2 SVGEGT. The CDR3 DNA is TGTGCCAGCAGTGACCCAGGGGGCACAGATACGCAGTATTTT. Residues: CASSDPGGTDTQYF.

The chain combines TRBV2 with TRBJ2-5; 7 bases are shared with TRBD1. The V and J ends lost 6 bases and 5 bases, in that order; junction bases with no gene match: 9. Germline loops: CDR1 SNHLY, CDR2 FYNNEI. This CDR3 spans 14 amino acids. The CDR3 nucleotides are TGTGCCAGCAGAAAAACCGGGACAGTGGAGACCCAGTACTTC. Protein sequence: CASRKTGTVETQYF.

This sequence joins TRBV7-3 and TRBJ1-6, with TRBD1 matching 10 bases. The germline V gene has CDR1 SGHTA and CDR2 FQGTGA. V shed 5 bases and J 10 bases; nucleotides not matched to a gene: 5. This CDR3 is built from 14 residues. The chain's CDR3 is CASSTTGGDSPLHF. The DNA for the CDR3 is TGTGCCAGCAGCACGACAGGGGGCGACTCACCCCTCCACTTT.

The chain carries TRBV5-1 and TRBJ2-7; 7 bases are a match to TRBD1. Germline V gene data show CDR1 as SGHRS and CDR2 as YFSETQ. This CDR3 comprises 15 residues. With 4 bases clipped from V and 3 bases from J, the junction kept 10 bases outside the gene matches. CDR3 protein: CASSPTPGQNYEQYF. CDR3 sequence (DNA): TGCGCCAGCAGCCCGACACCGGGACAGAACTACGAGCAGTACTTC.

The chain links TRBV7-6 to TRBJ2-3; 7 bases line up with TRBD2. Germline loops: CDR1 SGHVS, CDR2 FNYEAQ. This CDR3 comprises 18 residues. The trim removed 1 base at V and 2 bases at J, leaving 12 bases unmatched. The CDR3, as DNA: TGTGCCAGCAGCTTAGTGATGTGGGGGGGGAACCCCACAGATACGCAGTATTTT. Protein: CASSLVMWGGNPTDTQYF.

V and J are TRBV4-3 and TRBJ1-3; TRBD1 is a possible D gene (5 bases). Trimming cost V 0 bases and J 0 bases, with 9 bases left between them. The CDR3 consists of 16 residues. CDR1 LGHNA and CDR2 YSLEER come from the germline V gene. CDR3 DNA: TGCGCCAGCAGCCAAGAGGGGGGATTCTCTGGAAACACCATATATTTT. Its protein product is CASSQEGGFSGNTIYF.

This clone was counted between two and nine times. This chain joins TRBV7-8 and TRBJ2-5; D gene ambiguous. The CDR3 has 13 residues. Germline V gene sequence: CDR1 SGHVS, CDR2 FQNEAQ. The V and J ends lost 7 bases and 5 bases respectively, with 14 bases between them. Written as DNA, the CDR3 is TGTGCCAGCACCCCACGAAGAGCGGAGACCCAGTACTTC. As protein: CASTPRRAETQYF.

This rearrangement joins TRBV19 to TRBJ2-1; TRBD1 matches at 9 bases. V lost 5 bases to trimming and J lost 7 bases; unmatched junction nucleotides: 9. This CDR3 is 15 amino acids long. CDR1 and CDR2 (germline): LNHDA, SQIVND (reference sequence). The CDR3 nucleotides read TGTGCCAGTAGTCACCGGGACAGGGCGGCGAATGAGCAGTTCTTC. This translates into CASSHRDRAANEQFF.

The genes are TRBV2 and TRBJ2-1, with 9 bases identical to TRBD2. The CDR3 totals 15 residues. Germline V CDR1 and CDR2: SNHLY, FYNNEI. V lost 5 bases, J lost 8 bases, and 10 bases stayed unmatched. As DNA, the CDR3 is TGTGCCAGCAGTCTTACACTTAGCGGGGGTTATGAGCAGTTCTTC. This encodes CASSLTLSGGYEQFF.

This rearrangement joins TRBV5-1 to TRBJ1-1; D not resolved. Germline V gives CDR1 SGHRS, CDR2 YFSETQ. This CDR3 has 13 residues. Trimming took off 4 bases at V and 0 bases at J, with 7 bases between the two ends. The CDR3 loop reads CASSVDMNTEAFF. DNA of the CDR3: TGCGCCAGCAGCGTAGACATGAACACTGAAGCTTTCTTT.

This rearrangement joins TRBV12-3 or TRBV12-4 to TRBJ2-7; perhaps TRBD2 as D (7 bases). Trimming pared 5 bases from V and 1 base from J, leaving 9 bases between. The CDR3 consists of 13 residues. CDR3 residues: CASSAGASYEQYF. The CDR3 DNA reads as TGTGCCAGCAGTGCGGGGGCTTCCTACGAGCAGTACTTC.

The gene calls are TRBV5-8 and TRBJ1-1; no clear D gene. Trimming shortened V by 2 bases and J by 1 base, and 9 bases separated the two germline ends. Germline lookup yields CDR1 SGHTS and CDR2 YDEGEE. This CDR3 has 14 residues. The CDR3 sequence is CASSFSGWNTEAFF. CDR3 in DNA: TGTGCCAGCAGCTTCTCAGGCTGGAACACTGAAGCTTTCTTT.

At least ten counts were recorded for this clone. This chain uses TRBV6-2 or TRBV6-3 with TRBJ2-7; D gene uncertain. V lost 2 bases, J lost 0 bases, and 8 bases lay in between. The CDR3 runs to 14 residues. CDR1 and CDR2 (germline): MNHEY, SVGEGT. The CDR3 loop is CASSYEVSSYEQYF. The DNA for the CDR3 is TGTGCCAGCAGTTACGAGGTGAGCTCCTACGAGCAGTACTTC.

The chain joins TRBV5-5 to TRBJ2-2; possibly TRBD2 for D (5 bases). The CDR3 length is 16 residues. The V end was cut by 2 bases, the J end by 0 bases, with 11 bases between. Germline assignment: CDR1 SGHKS and CDR2 YYEKEE (reference sequence). The chain's CDR3 is CASSLSEVANTGELFF. CDR3 in DNA: TGTGCCAGCAGCTTATCGGAGGTCGCGAACACCGGGGAGCTGTTTTTT.

This clone was recorded only once. The rearrangement joins TRBV6-2 or TRBV6-3 to TRBJ2-7, with 10 bases fitting TRBD2. The V gene end was trimmed by 6 bases and the J gene end by 4 bases; junction bases not matched to a gene: 9. Germline-derived CDR1 and CDR2 are MNHEY and SVGEGT. The CDR3 has 15 amino acids. The CDR3 DNA sequence: TGTGCCAGCAGCTCTTCTAGCGGGGGATATTACGAGCAGTACTTC. Its translation: CASSSSSGGYYEQYF.

This clone was seen once. Other nucleotide sequences from this sample produce the same CDR3. The chain joins TRBV7-9 to TRBJ1-2; tentative D call: TRBD1 (5 bases). Germline CDR1 SEHNR, CDR2 FQNEAQ (reference sequence). Trimming pared 4 bases from V and 2 bases from J, leaving 8 bases between. The CDR3 has 13 amino acids. CDR3 sequence: CASSSTANYGYTF. The DNA for the CDR3 is TGTGCCAGCAGCTCGACAGCCAACTATGGCTACACCTTC.

V and J are TRBV6-5 and TRBJ2-2, with 7 positions matching TRBD2. Germline values: CDR1 MNHEY, CDR2 SVGAGI. This CDR3 spans 12 amino acids. Trimming removed 4 bases from V and 9 bases from J; junction bases left unmatched: 2. The CDR3 loop is CASSWRERELFF. The DNA for the CDR3 is TGTGCCAGCAGTTGGCGGGAGCGGGAGCTGTTTTTT.